This T cell receptor beta chain derives from a study of CD8+CD57+ T cells in acquired aplastic anemia. Study in general: The sorted CD4+ and CD8+ cells yielded an average approximately 3 ug of DNA. Mean read depth for CD4+ cells from healthy donors was about 9.9 million.

Genomic DNA acted as the template from which TCR beta VDJ combination and CDR3 sequence profiling were carried out. Each CDR3 protein is one row after TCRdb ran MiXCR on the reads. This table holds about 81,000 distinct CDR3 sequences, approximately 45% found once. General study results and limits: Shared by patients and controls, approximately 28 CD8+ CDR3s were abundant in patients.

Germline CDR1 MGHDK, CDR2 SYGVNS. Trimming removed 5 bases at V and 0 bases at J, with 17 bases between. CDR3 length: 17 amino acids. This clonotype was found a few times. Antigen: not known. Sequencing used sorted CD4+, CD8+, or CD8+CD57+ T cells (not recorded which) from PBMCs. This chain connects TRBV25-1 to TRBJ1-5; TRBD1 is a possible D gene (6 bases). This clonotype originated in a human donor in good health, serving as a control. CDR3 sequence: CASSLVTGTYSNQPQHF. The CDR3, as DNA: TGTGCCAGCAGTTTAGTTACAGGGACCTATAGCAATCAGCCCCAGCATTTT.